The 8 T cell receptor beta chains presented below share a single source sample, sequenced in a study of HIV-infected patients and healthy controls. Each CDR3 protein gets one entry after TCRdb re-called the 5' RACE reads with MiXCR. The repertoire holds about 67,000 distinct CDR3 sequences, with 16% as singletons. The sequenced sample consisted of CD4+ T cells from blood. All receptors come from a human donor in good health.

This chain connects TRBV7-2 to TRBJ2-5; D might be TRBD2 (6 bases). Per the germline V gene, CDR1 is SGHTA and CDR2 is FQGNSA. With 5 bases removed from V and 1 base from J, the gap between germline ends came to 14 bases. This CDR3 is built from 15 residues. The CDR3 DNA is TGTGCCAGCAGCGGGGACTTCTTACCCCAAGAGACCCAGTACTTC. Its protein is CASSGDFLPQETQYF. Full variable domain (missing parts from reference TRBV7-2 and TRBJ2-5): GAGVSQSPSNKVTEKGKDVELRCDPISGHTALYWYRQSLGQGLEFLIYFQGNSAPDKSGLPSDRFSAERTGGSVSTLTIQRTQQEDSAVYLCASSGDFLPQETQYFGPGTRLLVL.

V is TRBV4-2 and J is TRBJ2-3; 8 positions agree with TRBD2. The CDR3 consists of 16 residues. The germline gives CDR1 LGHNA, CDR2 YNFKEQ. Trimming took 4 bases from V and 4 from J; bases not matched to a gene: 10. In DNA, the CDR3 is TGTGCCAGCAGCCCGTCCGGGGGGGCCGTCGCAGATACGCAGTATTTT. Translated, it gives CASSPSGGAVADTQYF.

This clonotype has more than one count but fewer than ten. The rearrangement uses TRBV7-9 and TRBJ2-7; tentatively, D is TRBD2 (7 bases). Trimming removed 2 bases from V and 2 bases from J, with 16 bases in between. Germline-derived CDR1 and CDR2 are SEHNR and FQNEAQ (reference sequence). There are 16 residues in the CDR3. This CDR3 reads CASSLREGGGPYEQYF. CDR3 DNA sequence: TGTGCCAGCAGCTTAAGAGAGGGGGGGGGGCCCTACGAGCAGTACTTC.

This chain joins TRBV6-2 or TRBV6-3 and TRBJ2-2; 11 bases are shared with TRBD2. The V segment lost 5 bases and the J segment 8 bases; nucleotides outside the gene matches: 7. The V gene's germline CDR1 is MNHEY and CDR2 SVGEGT. CDR3 length: 15 residues. The CDR3 DNA sequence: TGTGCCAGCAGTACCGGACTAGCGGGCTATGGGGAGCTGTTTTTT. This sequence encodes CASSTGLAGYGELFF.

In its sample, this clonotype was seen many times. J is TRBJ1-4 and V is TRBV29-1, with 7 bases matching TRBD1. Losses at the gene ends were 7 bases for V and 8 bases for J; bases not matched to a gene: 10. This CDR3 has 13 amino acids. CDR1 SQVTM and CDR2 ANQGSEA come from the germline V gene. CDR3 in DNA: TGCAGCGCCATGACAGGGCTAGGGGAAAAACTGTTTTTT. Its translation is CSAMTGLGEKLFF.

This clonotype was detected a few times. The J gene is TRBJ2-7, the V gene TRBV28; the D gene is possibly TRBD1 (5 bases). The ends were cut back, 8 bases at V and 2 bases at J, with 19 bases in the middle. The CDR3 covers 15 residues. The V gene's germline CDR1 is MDHEN and CDR2 SYDVKM. CDR3 region: CASSLTDTLTYEQYF. The DNA for the CDR3 is TGTGCCAGCTCCCTGACGGACACGCTAACCTACGAGCAGTACTTC.

Many counts were recorded for this clonotype. The chain is built from TRBV27 and TRBJ2-5; possible D gene TRBD1, 5 bases. V was pared by 3 bases and J by 7 bases, with 12 bases between. The CDR3 consists of 13 residues. The V gene's germline CDR1 is MNHEY and CDR2 SMNVEV (reference sequence). The CDR3 reads CASSFARARTQYF. The CDR3 DNA reads TGTGCCAGCAGTTTTGCCAGGGCCCGGACCCAGTACTTC.

This clonotype was recorded a few times. The chain couples TRBV7-2 to TRBJ2-1, with TRBD1 as a possible D gene (6 bases). The CDR3 is 14 amino acids. The germline gives CDR1 SGHTA, CDR2 FQGNSA. V shed 1 base and J shed 9 bases, with 13 bases lying between them. Here the CDR3 reads CASSLGQGWSEQFF. The DNA of the CDR3 is TGTGCCAGCAGCTTAGGGCAGGGGTGGAGTGAGCAGTTCTTC.